A selection of T cell receptor beta chains follows, all from one sample in a study of patients and donors after allogeneic stem cell transplantation. TCRdb called the RT-PCR reads again in MiXCR, with one record for every CDR3 protein. The sample holds 70,000 to 95,000 distinct CDR3 sequences, around 5% seen once. The sample comprised blood, either unsorted or a sorted T cell fraction (not recorded which). The receptors here all came from a human donor who was either an allogeneic HSCT recipient or a stem cell or donor lymphocyte infusion donor (not recorded which). It is not recorded whose cells these are; they may come from a transplant donor. Both conserved end residues are part of each CDR3. The order of the fields is CDR3 protein, V gene.

CDR3aa: CASTPDRGRIRPQHF; v_gene: TRBV28
CDR3aa: CASSLFGNQGYNSPLHF; v_gene: TRBV7-6
CDR3aa: CASTLMGKETQYF; v_gene: TRBV12-3/TRBV12-4
CDR3aa: CASSPGGAGGYNEQFF; v_gene: TRBV5-4
CDR3aa: CASTTGNGLPPYEQYF; v_gene: TRBV5-1
CDR3aa: CASNGQGGFQETQYF; v_gene: TRBV5-1
CDR3aa: CASSPYRLAGSYEQYF; v_gene: TRBV7-8
CDR3aa: CASGPLDRGPLNTEAFF; v_gene: TRBV12-5
CDR3aa: CASSLAGTGLGKTDTQYF; v_gene: TRBV5-1
CDR3aa: CASSESLAGGQETQYF; v_gene: TRBV25-1
CDR3aa: CASSSSGTGAVFRVYEQYF; v_gene: TRBV25-1
CDR3aa: CSASGTSGTSFREQYF; v_gene: TRBV20-1
CDR3aa: CSARDWGTPYPSNQPQHF; v_gene: TRBV20-1
CDR3aa: CASSLNGLAQETQYF; v_gene: TRBV5-1
CDR3aa: CASSPTRPRGQGVNQPQHF; v_gene: TRBV27
CDR3aa: CSARDPPGYSNEQFF; v_gene: TRBV20-1
CDR3aa: CASSLGGNEQYF; v_gene: TRBV12-3/TRBV12-4
CDR3aa: CASRKRGHGRIYQPQHF; v_gene: TRBV12-3/TRBV12-4
CDR3aa: CASTDSRGYTF; v_gene: TRBV3-1
CDR3aa: CASRGSASGNTIYF; v_gene: TRBV5-1
CDR3aa: CASGRTGLNSPLHF; v_gene: TRBV5-1
CDR3aa: CASTGTGGAKGEKLFF; v_gene: TRBV7-9
CDR3aa: CASSPDRGRGEKLFF; v_gene: TRBV5-1
CDR3aa: CASTTGHLNGQQYF; v_gene: TRBV2
CDR3aa: CSARDGVGGEQFF; v_gene: TRBV20-1
CDR3aa: CASSQGAQGGQETQYF; v_gene: TRBV4-2
CDR3aa: CAWYLPGHLSTDTQYF; v_gene: TRBV30
CDR3aa: CASSLGGARTSETQYF; v_gene: TRBV5-1
CDR3aa: CSARSIAGGENIQYF; v_gene: TRBV20-1
CDR3aa: CASSQHDGTGHGYTF; v_gene: TRBV28
CDR3aa: CASSLLGSGSTDTQYF; v_gene: TRBV12-3/TRBV12-4
CDR3aa: CASSLGSWVGETQYF; v_gene: TRBV5-5
CDR3aa: CASSAGTDTEAFF; v_gene: TRBV28
CDR3aa: CASSKAGLGTGREKLFF; v_gene: TRBV21-1
CDR3aa: CASSSGTGGPQETQYF; v_gene: TRBV5-4
CDR3aa: CASTPSGQYYEQYF; v_gene: TRBV10-2
CDR3aa: CASSPRWSSYNEQFF; v_gene: TRBV7-3
CDR3aa: CASSSPSYSNEKLFF; v_gene: TRBV28
CDR3aa: CAISDWGVGGETQYF; v_gene: TRBV10-3
CDR3aa: CASRINEYNEQFF; v_gene: TRBV5-1